The 21 T cell receptor beta chains given below trace back to one sample, sequenced in a study of T cell repertoires in cytomegalovirus infection. Using its own MiXCR run on the reads, TCRdb lists one record per CDR3 protein. The data show around 170,000 distinct CDR3 sequences, under 20% seen once. Material for sequencing was CD8+ T cells from PBMCs. Receptors were obtained from a human donor in good health (CMV status not recorded). Some clones in this sample may be carry-over from other donors' samples.

This clonotype was seen only once. The rearrangement links TRBV11-2 to TRBJ2-7; maybe TRBD2 (5 bases). CDR1 is SGHAT, CDR2 FQNNGV, per germline. CDR3 size: 12 residues. Trimming pared 5 bases from V and 4 bases from J, leaving 9 bases between. The DNA for the CDR3 is TGTGCCAGCAGCACGAGGACTTACGAGCAGTACTTC. Encoded protein: CASSTRTYEQYF.

The chain has TRBV28 and TRBJ1-5; D not resolved. The CDR3 spans 13 residues. Germline loops: CDR1 MDHEN, CDR2 SYDVKM. Trimming stripped 3 bases from V and 3 bases from J, with 6 bases between. The CDR3: CASSLKPNQPQHF. Here the CDR3 DNA reads TGTGCCAGCAGTTTGAAGCCCAATCAGCCCCAGCATTTT.

This clonotype was counted only a few times. V is TRBV12-3 or TRBV12-4 and J is TRBJ1-2; tentatively, D is TRBD1 (5 bases). The CDR3 runs 13 residues. V lost 7 bases and J 6 bases, leaving 15 bases between the germline ends. This CDR3 reads CASTLAGSDGYTF. The CDR3 DNA follows: TGTGCCAGCACTCTAGCAGGGTCAGATGGCTACACCTTC.

This chain connects TRBV14 to TRBJ1-6; 9 nucleotides agree with TRBD1. The length of the CDR3 is 15 residues. J gave up 7 bases and V 4 bases, and 5 bases lay outside the gene matches. CDR1 is SGHDN, CDR2 FVKESK, per germline. The CDR3 protein is CASSPGTGRNSPLHF. CDR3 DNA sequence: TGTGCCAGCAGCCCTGGGACAGGGAGGAATTCACCCCTCCACTTT.

The chain combines TRBV7-9 with TRBJ2-5; the D gene is possibly TRBD2 (5 bases). V was clipped by 6 bases and J by 5 bases, with 16 bases between them. The CDR3 is 14 residues long. In germline, CDR1 is SEHNR, CDR2 FQNEAQ (reference sequence). CDR3 bases: TGTGCCAGCAGGGGAGCTAGCCTGTTGGAGACCCAGTACTTC. This encodes CASRGASLLETQYF.

Only a few counts were recorded for this clonotype. This chain connects TRBV6-6 to TRBJ2-1, with D perhaps matching TRBD1 or TRBD2 (5 bases each). Germline V gives CDR1 MNHNY, CDR2 SVGAGI (reference sequence). The germline V and J ends were trimmed by 6 bases and 9 bases, with 18 bases remaining between them. CDR3 length: 14 amino acids. CDR3 nucleotides: TGTGCCAGCAGACCCAGAGGGGAGTTGGGTGAGCAGTTCTTC. This translates into CASRPRGELGEQFF.

This CDR3 reads CASSPGTGGEFSTDTQYF. The CDR3 bases are TGTGCCAGCAGCCCCGGGACAGGGGGCGAATTTAGCACAGATACGCAGTATTTT. V and J are TRBV2 and TRBJ2-3; TRBD1 aligns across 12 bases. The CDR3 covers 18 residues. Trimming at V came to 6 bases and at J to 0 bases, leaving 10 bases not matched to a gene. Per the germline V gene, CDR1 is SNHLY and CDR2 is FYNNEI.

This clonotype was counted between two and nine times. This chain connects TRBV5-6 to TRBJ2-1; 13 bases line up with TRBD2. CDR1 SGHDT and CDR2 YYEEEE come from the germline V gene. This CDR3 is built from 15 residues. Trimming removed 4 bases from V and 10 bases from J; junction bases left unmatched: 8. The CDR3, as DNA: TGTGCCAGCAGCCGAGGGACTAGCGGGGTGGGGGAGCAGTTCTTC. Its translation is CASSRGTSGVGEQFF.

The chain joins TRBV19 to TRBJ2-1; D remains unclear. The CDR3 sequence is 8 residues long. The germline V gene encodes CDR1 LNHDA and CDR2 SQIVND (reference sequence). As DNA, the CDR3 is TGTGGGGTAAGGAAGCAGTTCTTC. Translation gives CGVRKQFF.

J is TRBJ1-4 and V is TRBV20-1; perhaps TRBD1 as D (6 bases). The V end lost 0 bases, the J end lost 8 bases, and 13 bases lay between the germline ends. Germline V gene sequence: CDR1 DFQATT, CDR2 SNEGSKA (reference sequence). CDR3 size: 14 residues. CDR3 in DNA: TGCAGTGCTAGAGAGGGCAGGGGAGAAGAAAAACTGTTTTTT. Its protein is CSAREGRGEEKLFF.

This clonotype was counted only a few times. The CDR3 bases are TGTGCCAGCAGCCTCGGGGGCGGTGGGACCCAGTACTTC. Its protein is CASSLGGGGTQYF. The chain uses TRBV7-3 and TRBJ2-5; D is tentatively TRBD1 or TRBD2 (6 bases each). CDR1 is SGHTA and CDR2 is FQGTGA in the germline V gene. The CDR3 covers 13 residues. Trimming removed 5 bases from V and 7 bases from J, with 14 bases in between.

This clonotype has just a few counts. The chain links TRBV19 to TRBJ2-1, with D possibly matching TRBD1 (5 bases). CDR1 and CDR2 from the germline V gene are LNHDA and SQIVND (reference sequence). CDR3 length: 12 amino acids. The V gene lost 3 bases and the J gene lost 8 bases, with 8 bases spanning the gap. The CDR3 spells CASSIVRDEQFF. The CDR3 coding sequence is TGTGCCAGTAGTATTGTCAGGGATGAGCAGTTCTTC.

The chain is built from TRBV27 and TRBJ2-1; D could derive from TRBD1 or TRBD2 (5 bases each). Trimming pared 0 bases from V and 6 bases from J, leaving 12 bases between. The CDR3 is 15 residues long. The V gene's germline CDR1 is MNHEY and CDR2 SMNVEV (reference sequence). The CDR3 here is CASSLSKKGTNEQFF. The CDR3 coding sequence is TGTGCCAGCAGTTTATCGAAGAAAGGGACCAATGAGCAGTTCTTC.

This chain connects TRBV7-2 to TRBJ2-4; possible D gene TRBD1, 6 bases. Germline CDR1 SGHTA, CDR2 FQGNSA. Trimming left V 8 bases short and J 0 bases short, with 23 bases between. This CDR3 has 18 residues. Here the CDR3 DNA reads TGTGCCAGCGCCGTCGGGACACCACCAAATCTAGCCAAAAACATTCAGTACTTC. It encodes CASAVGTPPNLAKNIQYF.

This sequence joins TRBV6-1 and TRBJ2-6, with 10 nucleotides matching TRBD2. Trimming took 5 bases from V and 0 from J; bases not matched to a gene: 1. The CDR3 covers 16 residues. CDR1 and CDR2 from the germline V gene are MNHNS and SASEGT. CDR3 residues: CASSSSGSSGANVLTF. The CDR3 DNA sequence: TGTGCCAGCAGTTCTAGCGGGAGCTCTGGGGCCAACGTCCTGACTTTC.

Only a few counts were recorded for this clonotype. This chain connects TRBV12-3 or TRBV12-4 to TRBJ1-1, with D hard to call. This CDR3 contains 14 residues. Trimming took off 2 bases at V and 4 bases at J, with 11 bases between the two ends. CDR3 bases: TGTGCCAGCAGTTTAAGGTCGACGGGCACTGAAGCTTTCTTT. It is translated as CASSLRSTGTEAFF.

This chain links TRBV28 with TRBJ2-7, with D maybe TRBD2 (6 bases). The germline V gene encodes CDR1 MDHEN and CDR2 SYDVKM. The CDR3 length is 14 residues. Trimming removed 6 bases at V and 3 bases at J, with 15 bases between. The CDR3 protein is CASSTAGIHYEQYF. CDR3 in DNA: TGTGCCAGCAGCACTGCGGGAATTCACTACGAGCAGTACTTC.

The gene calls are TRBV6-5 and TRBJ1-1; no reliable D call. Germline V gene lookup returns CDR1 MNHEY and CDR2 SVGAGI. V was pared by 7 bases and J by 11 bases, with 20 bases between. CDR3 length equals 13 residues. The DNA for the CDR3 is TGTGCCAGCACCCAGATCACGGGCGCGGATGCTTTCTTT. Translated, it gives CASTQITGADAFF.

Only a few counts were recorded for this clonotype. The rearrangement uses TRBV6-5 and TRBJ2-7; the D call may be TRBD1 or TRBD2 (5 bases each). The ends were cut back, 2 bases at V and 5 bases at J, with 10 bases in the middle. The CDR3 has 13 residues. Germline V gene data show CDR1 as MNHEY and CDR2 as SVGAGI. The CDR3 here is CASSYPRDDEQYF. The DNA of the CDR3 is TGTGCCAGCAGTTACCCCAGGGACGACGAGCAGTACTTC.

The chain employs TRBV7-2 and TRBJ1-1; 10 nucleotides agree with TRBD1. The V segment lost 5 bases and the J segment 5 bases; nucleotides outside the gene matches: 8. CDR1 and CDR2 (germline): SGHTA, FQGNSA. This CDR3 comprises 15 residues. This CDR3 is CASSHRTGGGTEAFF. In DNA, the CDR3 is TGTGCCAGCAGCCACCGGACAGGGGGGGGGACTGAAGCTTTCTTT.

The CDR3 DNA reads TGTGCCAGCACCCTTACATGGACAGGGGGCTACGAGCAGTACTTC. It yields the protein CASTLTWTGGYEQYF. The chain has TRBV6-2 or TRBV6-3 and TRBJ2-7; 10 bases line up with TRBD1. V was pared by 7 bases and J by 3 bases, with 9 bases of the junction left unmatched. The length of the CDR3 is 15 residues. CDR1 MNHEY and CDR2 SVGEGT come from the germline V gene.